Below, 27 T cell receptor beta chains from the same sample are listed, as sequenced in a study of CD8+CD57+ T cells in acquired aplastic anemia. It was patients with CD8+CD57+ cell expansion by flow cytometry who were chosen for sequencing. Genomic DNA templated the TCR beta VDJ and CDR3 profiling. From the reads, TCRdb called clonotypes with MiXCR, one entry per CDR3 protein. Of over 250,000 distinct CDR3 sequences listed, about 50% are singletons. The sequencing sample was made of sorted CD4+, CD8+, or CD8+CD57+ T cells (not recorded which) from PBMCs. The receptors derive from a human donor with aplastic anemia.

This clonotype was counted only a few times. A single base separates this from a much larger clone, so it may be a read error. V gene TRBV20-1 combines with J gene TRBJ2-1; 10 bases agree with TRBD2. The V and J ends lost 6 bases and 5 bases, in that order; junction bases with no gene match: 7. Germline CDR1 is DFQATT and CDR2 is SNEGSKA (reference sequence). The CDR3 covers 14 residues. The CDR3 bases are TGCAGTGCCACCCTAGCGGGAGCCCACAATGAGCAGTTCTTC. Protein sequence: CSATLAGAHNEQFF.

The chain employs TRBV5-8 and TRBJ1-2; 12 nucleotides align to TRBD1. Germline lookup yields CDR1 SGHTS and CDR2 YDEGEE. V dropped 5 bases and J dropped 6; count of bases not matched to a gene: 11. The CDR3 is made up of 16 amino acids. In nucleotides, the CDR3 is TGTGCCAGCAGTCTATTTGGGGACAGGGGGCGCGATGGCTACACCTTC. Its translation: CASSLFGDRGRDGYTF.

On this clonotype: The germline gene is not matched at one end of the junction; a read error may be the cause. This chain joins TRBV7-3 and TRBJ1-3, with 7 bases that match TRBD1. Germline CDR1 is SGHTA and CDR2 is FQGTGA. The CDR3 is 15 residues long. CDR3 DNA: TGTGCCAGCAGATTAACGAGCGACCAGGGGGACACCATACATTTT. Translating gives CASRLTSDQGDTIHF.

The V and J genes are TRBV12-3 or TRBV12-4 and TRBJ2-7; no firm D call. This CDR3 has 12 residues. V dropped 6 bases and J dropped 3 bases, with 9 bases sitting between them. In DNA, the CDR3 is TGTGCCAGCAGGGTCAGAGTCTACGAGCAGTACTTC. It codes for CASRVRVYEQYF.

The V call is TRBV15, the J call TRBJ1-4, with TRBD1 as a possible D gene (5 bases). V was clipped by 0 bases and J by 5 bases, with 10 bases between them. Germline V CDR1 and CDR2: LNHNV, YYDKDF (reference sequence). The CDR3 sequence is 15 residues long. The chain's CDR3 is CATSRDGGFNEKLFF. The CDR3 DNA follows: TGTGCCACCAGCAGAGATGGGGGATTCAATGAAAAACTGTTTTTT.

Ten or more counts support this clonotype. The rearrangement links TRBV3-1 to TRBJ1-4, with TRBD1 matching 7 bases. CDR1 and CDR2 from the germline V gene are LGHDT and YNNKEL (reference sequence). The junction had 9 bases not matched to a gene; V was cut back by 0 bases and J by 8 bases. The CDR3 loop spans 16 amino acids. The CDR3 is CASSQEGGTVPEKLFF. DNA of the CDR3: TGTGCCAGCAGCCAAGAAGGAGGGACAGTCCCAGAAAAACTGTTTTTT.

The sample holds a few counts of this clonotype. The chain links TRBV24-1 to TRBJ2-3; 9 bases align to TRBD1. V was clipped by 4 bases and J by 2 bases; unmatched bases: 9. Germline loops: CDR1 KGHDR, CDR2 SFDVKD. The CDR3 totals 17 residues. The DNA of the CDR3 is TGTGCCACCAGTGACCCTCGGACAGGGGTTTACACAGATACGCAGTATTTT. This encodes CATSDPRTGVYTDTQYF.

This clonotype appeared many times. The chain employs TRBV7-2 and TRBJ2-7; TRBD1 is a possible D gene (6 bases). CDR1 and CDR2 (germline): SGHTA, FQGNSA. Trimming took 2 bases from V and 6 from J, leaving 8 bases between them. CDR3 length equals 12 residues. Here the CDR3 DNA reads TGTGCCAGCAGCTTACAGGGGATCGAGCAGTACTTC. Protein product: CASSLQGIEQYF. Looking up the rest from reference TRBV7-2 and TRBJ2-7 gives the full variable domain: GAGVSQSPSNKVTEKGKDVELRCDPISGHTALYWYRQSLGQGLEFLIYFQGNSAPDKSGLPSDRFSAERTGGSVSTLTIQRTQQEDSAVYLCASSLQGIEQYFGPGTRLTVT.

The rearrangement links TRBV7-8 to TRBJ1-4; D is uncertain. Between the trimmed V and J ends, which lost 5 bases and 5 bases, there was a span of 15 bases. The CDR3 is made up of 15 amino acids. Germline V gene data show CDR1 as SGHVS and CDR2 as FQNEAQ. CDR3 region: CASSLGWAPNEKLFF. CDR3 in DNA: TGTGCCAGCAGCCTCGGGTGGGCACCGAATGAAAAACTGTTTTTT. Variable domain in full (rest from reference TRBV7-8 and TRBJ1-4): GAGVSQSPRYKVAKRGQDVALRCDPISGHVSLFWYQQALGQGPEFLTYFQNEAQLDKSGLPSDRFFAERPEGSVSTLKIQRTQQEDSAVYLCASSLGWAPNEKLFFGSGTQLSVL.

The table lists this clonotype with a few counts. One end of the junction fails to match germline, which may point to a read error. CDR3 sequence reads: CAISDSRTGRGETQYF. The CDR3 region has the DNA TGCGCCATCAGTGATTCCAGGACAGGTCGCGGGGAGACCCAGTACTTC. The chain links TRBV10-3 to TRBJ2-5, with 7 bases aligning to TRBD1. Germline V CDR1 and CDR2: ENHRY, SYGVKD. The length of the CDR3 is 16 residues.

The rearrangement uses TRBV2 and TRBJ2-7; 11 bases line up with TRBD1. Germline V gives CDR1 SNHLY, CDR2 FYNNEI. CDR3 length equals 14 residues. V dropped 6 bases and J dropped 1; count of bases not matched to a gene: 2. DNA for the CDR3: TGTGCCAGCAGGGGACAGGGGGGATCCTACGAGCAGTACTTC. It yields the protein CASRGQGGSYEQYF. The variable domain in full, with the rest retrieved from reference TRBV2 and TRBJ2-7, is EPEVTQTPSHQVTQMGQEVILRCVPISNHLYFYWYRQILGQKVEFLVSFYNNEISEKSEIFDDQFSVERPDGSNFTLKIRSTKLEDSAMYFCASRGQGGSYEQYFGPGTRLTVT.

This clonotype was seen only a few times. The chain uses TRBV10-3 and TRBJ2-2; D unresolved. The CDR3 extends over 9 amino acids. The V end lost 11 bases, the J end lost 10 bases, and 8 bases lay between the germline ends. In germline, CDR1 is ENHRY, CDR2 SYGVKD. CDR3 bases: TGTGCCCCTTGGCCGGAGCTGTTTTTT. Translated, it gives CAPWPELFF.

The chain joins TRBV20-1 to TRBJ1-6; the match to TRBD1 covers 7 bases. This CDR3 has 23 residues. Trimming at V came to 2 bases and at J to 0 bases, leaving 25 bases not matched to a gene. Germline loops: CDR1 DFQATT, CDR2 SNEGSKA (reference sequence). CDR3 sequence (DNA): TGCAGTGCTAGACGCCCGGGTTACGCTAGCGGGAGGGGGCATTCCTCCTATAATTCACCCCTCCACTTT. Translating it yields CSARRPGYASGRGHSSYNSPLHF.

Remarks on this clonotype: As the CDR3 is not closed by the conserved phenylalanine or tryptophan, this likely results from a read error. The DNA is omitted, as the CDR3 cannot be located on it reliably, and the CDR3 follows TCRdb's listing. The V and J genes are TRBV7-2 and TRBJ1-1. From germline, CDR1 is SGHTA and CDR2 FQGNSA. The CDR3 numbers 11 amino acids, ends counted. This CDR3 is CASSLYAESKL.

At least ten counts were recorded for this clonotype. V gene TRBV12-3 or TRBV12-4 combines with J gene TRBJ2-2; TRBD1 might be the D (5 bases). The CDR3 is 15 residues long. V was shortened by 6 bases and J by 7 bases, with 18 bases between the two germline ends. DNA for the CDR3: TGTGCCAGCAGCCCTCAAGGGGTATTTGGCGGGGAGCTGTTTTTT. Amino acids: CASSPQGVFGGELFF.

This sequence joins TRBV15 and TRBJ1-1; D not certain. The V and J ends lost 3 bases and 0 bases respectively, with 8 bases between them. The length of the CDR3 is 14 residues. From germline, CDR1 is LNHNV and CDR2 YYDKDF (reference sequence). The CDR3 DNA is TGTGCCACCAGCAGGGGAACGATGAACACTGAAGCTTTCTTT. Translation: CATSRGTMNTEAFF. Full variable domain (remainder filled in from reference TRBV15 and TRBJ1-1): DAMVIQNPRYQVTQFGKPVTLSCSQTLNHNVMYWYQQKSSQAPKLLFHYYDKDFNNEADTPDNFQSRRPNTSFCFLDIRSPGLGDTAMYLCATSRGTMNTEAFFGQGTRLTVV.

In its sample, this clonotype was seen many times. The genes are TRBV20-1 and TRBJ2-3; D remains ambiguous. The V end was cut by 0 bases, the J end by 0 bases, with 4 bases between. CDR1 is DFQATT, CDR2 SNEGSKA, per germline (reference sequence). The CDR3 contains 13 residues. CDR3 amino acids: CSAREPSTDTQYF. The DNA of the CDR3 is TGCAGTGCTAGAGAACCCAGCACAGATACGCAGTATTTT.

The chain uses TRBV2 and TRBJ1-4; no reliable D call. The CDR3 sequence is 15 residues long. V shed 1 base and J shed 4 bases, with 10 bases lying between them. Germline values: CDR1 SNHLY, CDR2 FYNNEI. CDR3 nucleotides: TGTGCCAGCAGTGAAGAAAGTGGGGATAATGAAAAACTGTTTTTT. Protein product: CASSEESGDNEKLFF.

This clonotype was observed once. V gene TRBV29-1 combines with J gene TRBJ2-7; D is perhaps TRBD1 (5 bases). V lost 7 bases and J 3 bases, leaving 16 bases between the germline ends. The germline gives CDR1 SQVTM, CDR2 ANQGSEA. This CDR3 comprises 13 residues. Here the CDR3 reads CSGRVGQNYEQYF. In nucleotides, the CDR3 is TGCAGCGGAAGAGTCGGACAAAACTACGAGCAGTACTTC.

Concerning this clonotype itself: Without the conserved terminal phenylalanine or tryptophan, this CDR3 likely stems from a read error. This chain links TRBV15 with TRBJ2-5; possibly TRBD1 for D (6 bases). The CDR3 is made up of 15 amino acids. Germline CDR1 LNHNV, CDR2 YYDKDF (reference sequence). Written as DNA, the CDR3 is TGTGCCACCAGCAGAGACAGGGGTGGCCAAGAGATCCAGTACCTC. Protein: CATSRDRGGQEIQYL.

This sequence joins TRBV14 and TRBJ1-2; 10 nucleotides match TRBD1. Germline V CDR1 and CDR2: SGHDN, FVKESK. The V segment lost 3 bases and the J segment 8 bases; nucleotides outside the gene matches: 0. This CDR3 has 12 amino acids. CDR3 region: CASSQGQGGYTF. In DNA form, the CDR3 reads TGTGCCAGCAGCCAGGGACAGGGGGGCTACACCTTC.

The rearrangement links TRBV9 to TRBJ2-6; 8 nucleotides agree with TRBD2. V gave up 6 bases and J gave up 0 bases; unmatched junction bases: 11. The CDR3 extends over 18 amino acids. Germline V lookup: CDR1 SGDLS, CDR2 YYNGEE. CDR3 sequence (DNA): TGTGCCAGCACCTTTAGCGGGGCGACTAGCTCTGGGGCCAACGTCCTGACTTTC. This encodes CASTFSGATSSGANVLTF.

The chain uses TRBV20-1 and TRBJ1-1, with a weak D call TRBD1 (6 bases). Germline loops: CDR1 DFQATT, CDR2 SNEGSKA (reference sequence). The CDR3 sequence is 11 residues long. Written as DNA, the CDR3 is TGCAGCGAAAACAGGGACACTGAAGCTTTCTTT. Its protein is CSENRDTEAFF.

The V gene is TRBV2, the J gene TRBJ2-5; 15 bases are shared with TRBD2. The CDR3 is 17 amino acids. The V segment lost 4 bases and the J segment 0 bases; nucleotides outside the gene matches: 3. Germline values: CDR1 SNHLY, CDR2 FYNNEI. The CDR3 bases are TGTGCCAGCAGTGGGGGGACTAGCGGGGGGTACCAAGAGACCCAGTACTTC. This codes for CASSGGTSGGYQETQYF.

This clonotype showed up many times. The chain links TRBV24-1 to TRBJ2-3, with 12 bases lining up with TRBD2. The germline V gene encodes CDR1 KGHDR and CDR2 SFDVKD. CDR3 length: 16 residues. Trimming cost V 4 bases and J 5 bases; bases outside gene matches: 6. For the CDR3, the DNA is TGTGCCACCAGTGACCCTAGCGGGAGGGCCGGAGATACGCAGTATTTT. Its protein product is CATSDPSGRAGDTQYF.

The genes are TRBV6-2 or TRBV6-3 and TRBJ2-3; a possible D gene is TRBD2 (6 bases). The CDR3 extends over 13 amino acids. V was trimmed by 2 bases and J by 5 bases, leaving 8 bases between them. Germline lookup yields CDR1 MNHEY and CDR2 SVGEGT. CDR3 coding DNA: TGTGCCAGCAGTTACAGGGAGGAAGATACGCAGTATTTT. This translates into CASSYREEDTQYF.

This clonotype has ten or more counts. CDR3 loop: CASSLGGEGNYGYTF. The CDR3 DNA is TGTGCCAGCAGCTTGGGGGGAGAAGGTAACTATGGCTACACCTTC. V gene TRBV5-8 combines with J gene TRBJ1-2; no firm D call. Looked up from germline, CDR1 is SGHTS and CDR2 is YDEGEE. The CDR3 is made up of 15 amino acids. V was clipped by 0 bases and J by 1 base, with 10 bases between them. Supplemented by reference TRBV5-8 and TRBJ1-2, the full variable domain reads EAGVTQSPTHLIKTRGQQATLRCSPISGHTSVYWYQQALGLGLQFLLWYDEGEERNRGNFPPRFSGRQFPNYSSELNVNALELEDSALYLCASSLGGEGNYGYTFGSGTRLTVV.